One sample yielded the 25 T cell receptor beta chains listed below, sequenced in a study of blood T cell repertoires in COVID-19. Using immunoSEQ multiplex PCR, the repertoire was profiled, and TCRdb retains in-frame clones only, with some absent. The sample has 100,000 to 120,000 clones, approximately 79% seen once. Sequenced sample: peripheral blood. Receptors were obtained from a woman aged 80 or older with active or convalescent COVID-19.

The CDR3 spells CAWSDTGNSPLHF. CDR3 DNA: TGTGCCTGGAGTGACACAGGGAATTCACCCCTCCACTTT. This chain links TRBV30 with TRBJ1-6; a weak D match, TRBD1 (6 bases). CDR1 is GTSNPN, CDR2 SVGIG, per germline (reference sequence). Trimming shortened V by 1 base and J by 7 bases, and 8 bases separated the two germline ends. The CDR3 is 13 residues long. The full variable domain, completed using reference TRBV30 and TRBJ1-6, is SQTIHQWPATLVQPVGSPLSLECTVEGTSNPNLYWYRQAAGRGLQLLFYSVGIGQISSEVPQNLSASRPQDRQFILSSKKLLLSDSGFYLCAWSDTGNSPLHFGNGTRLTVT.

Notes on this clone: A junction boundary mismatches the germline segment, possibly from a read error. The chain joins TRBV28 to TRBJ1-4, with a weak D call TRBD1 (5 bases). Germline values: CDR1 MDHEN, CDR2 SYDVKM. The length of the CDR3 is 12 residues. In DNA form, the CDR3 reads TGTGCCAGCGGGGGGGGAATAAGAAAAACTGTTTTT. Protein sequence: CASGGGIRKTVF.

The CDR3 spells CASSIGVGRVDQPQHF. The CDR3 bases are TGTGCCAGTAGTATCGGAGTTGGCAGGGTGGATCAGCCCCAGCATTTT. V usage is TRBV19 and J usage is TRBJ1-5; D may be TRBD1 (5 bases). The V gene lost 3 bases and the J gene lost 5 bases, with 17 bases spanning the gap. The CDR3 totals 16 residues. Looked up from germline, CDR1 is LNHDA and CDR2 is SQIVND (reference sequence).

The chain couples TRBV5-5 to TRBJ2-7, with D tentatively TRBD1 (6 bases). The CDR3 covers 15 residues. Between the trimmed V and J ends, which lost 3 bases and 3 bases, there was a span of 16 bases. Germline assignment: CDR1 SGHKS and CDR2 YYEKEE (reference sequence). The CDR3: CASSSGQPRYYEQYF. CDR3 coding DNA: TGTGCCAGCAGCTCCGGACAGCCAAGATACTACGAGCAGTACTTC.

This chain links TRBV5-4 with TRBJ2-3; unclear D gene. Germline V gene data show CDR1 as SGHNT and CDR2 as YYREEE (reference sequence). V was trimmed by 6 bases and J by 1 base, leaving 9 bases between them. The CDR3 is made up of 13 amino acids. CDR3 DNA sequence: TGTGCCAGCACCCCGGCGGGCACAGATACGCAGTATTTT. Encoded protein: CASTPAGTDTQYF.

There are many counts of this clone. The chain employs TRBV20-1 and TRBJ2-3; D perhaps matches TRBD2 (6 bases). Trimming cost V 4 bases and J 1 base, with 12 bases left between them. This CDR3 region has 14 residues. Germline V gene sequence: CDR1 DFQATT, CDR2 SNEGSKA (reference sequence). The CDR3 here is CSAIDRRGTDTQYF. DNA of the CDR3: TGCAGTGCTATTGACCGGAGGGGCACAGATACGCAGTATTTT.

The chain combines TRBV28 with TRBJ1-1, with a possible D match to TRBD1 (6 bases). Germline V gives CDR1 MDHEN, CDR2 SYDVKM. The CDR3 extends over 16 amino acids. Trimming shortened V by 1 base and J by 7 bases, and 19 bases separated the two germline ends. The CDR3 spells CASSLFSAQGTHEAFF. The CDR3 DNA reads as TGTGCCAGCAGTTTATTCTCAGCCCAGGGGACCCATGAAGCTTTCTTT.

The chain uses TRBV5-1 and TRBJ2-1; D possibly corresponds to TRBD1 (6 bases). Trimming shortened V by 0 bases and J by 0 bases, and 7 bases separated the two germline ends. The CDR3 sequence is 15 residues long. The germline gives CDR1 SGHRS, CDR2 YFSETQ. CDR3 protein: CASSLEDSSYNEQFF. Here the CDR3 DNA reads TGCGCCAGCAGCTTGGAGGACAGCTCCTACAATGAGCAGTTCTTC.

Only one count was recorded for this clone. This chain uses TRBV7-9 with TRBJ1-1, with a weak D call TRBD1 (6 bases). Germline CDR1 reads SEHNR; CDR2 reads FQNEAQ (reference sequence). V was clipped by 4 bases and J by 4 bases, with 16 bases between them. The CDR3 has 15 residues. The CDR3 spells CASSSLGRRGTEAFF. CDR3 nucleotide sequence: TGTGCCAGCAGCTCACTAGGGCGCAGGGGCACTGAAGCTTTCTTT.

This clone came up once. V and J are TRBV30 and TRBJ1-3, with a weak D call TRBD1 (6 bases). The CDR3 loop spans 13 amino acids. Germline V gene sequence: CDR1 GTSNPN, CDR2 SVGIG (reference sequence). Trimming took off 4 bases at V and 1 base at J, with 8 bases between the two ends. The CDR3 nucleotides are TGTGCCTGGACACAGGGTTCTGGAAACACCATATATTTT. This sequence encodes CAWTQGSGNTIYF.

CDR3 residues: CASSYGGQGYGGELFF. DNA for the CDR3: TGTGCCAGCAGTTACGGGGGACAGGGCTATGGCGGGGAGCTGTTTTTT. The V and J genes are TRBV6-6 and TRBJ2-2; TRBD1 matches at 9 bases. The CDR3 length is 16 residues. Germline assignment: CDR1 MNHNY and CDR2 SVGAGI (reference sequence). J gave up 7 bases and V 2 bases, and 8 bases lay outside the gene matches.

This sequence joins TRBV9 and TRBJ2-5; possibly TRBD2 for D (5 bases). CDR3 length: 13 residues. V was pared by 0 bases and J by 7 bases, with 10 bases between. CDR1 SGDLS and CDR2 YYNGEE come from the germline V gene. The CDR3 region has the DNA TGTGCCAGCAGCGTAGCTAGCCATGGGACCCAGTACTTC. Protein product: CASSVASHGTQYF.

The CDR3 bases are TGTGCCAGCAGTTTATCCAGGGATTCACCCCTCCACTTT. Encoded protein: CASSLSRDSPLHF. The rearrangement links TRBV27 to TRBJ1-6; D might be TRBD1 (5 bases). Germline loops: CDR1 MNHEY, CDR2 SMNVEV (reference sequence). This CDR3 has 13 amino acids. The V and J ends lost 0 bases and 8 bases respectively, with 5 bases between them.

The V call is TRBV10-3, the J call TRBJ1-5; D is uncertain. Between the trimmed V and J ends, which lost 4 bases and 1 base, there was a span of 5 bases. The germline CDR1 and CDR2 sequences are ENHRY and SYGVKD. The CDR3 contains 13 residues. In DNA form, the CDR3 reads TGTGCCATCAGTGGTCAGAGCAATCAGCCCCAGCATTTT. The encoded protein is CAISGQSNQPQHF.

The rearrangement links TRBV7-9 to TRBJ2-5, with a possible D match to TRBD1 (6 bases). V was shortened by 5 bases and J by 2 bases, with 12 bases between the two germline ends. The CDR3 loop spans 14 amino acids. The germline CDR1 and CDR2 sequences are SEHNR and FQNEAQ (reference sequence). The CDR3, as DNA: TGTGCCAGCAGCCAGAGGACAGCTCAAGAGACCCAGTACTTC. Encoded protein: CASSQRTAQETQYF.

The CDR3 loop is CATAAYEAGNTIYF. The CDR3 DNA is TGTGCCACCGCAGCTTACGAGGCTGGAAACACCATATATTTT. The rearrangement links TRBV5-5 to TRBJ1-3, with D uncertain. The CDR3 is made up of 14 amino acids. Deletions cut 9 bases from V and 2 bases from J, with 15 bases between. CDR1 is SGHKS and CDR2 is YYEKEE in the germline V gene (reference sequence).

The chain uses TRBV28 and TRBJ2-7; TRBD2 matches at 12 bases. CDR1 and CDR2 from the germline V gene are MDHEN and SYDVKM. V gave up 6 bases and J gave up 2 bases; unmatched junction bases: 8. This CDR3 has 16 amino acids. The CDR3 DNA follows: TGTGCCAGCAGCCGACCACTAGCGGGAGGTCCCTACGAGCAGTACTTC. It codes for CASSRPLAGGPYEQYF.

This clone was observed a handful of times. The CDR3 coding sequence is TGCGCCAGCAGCCAAGATTTAACAGGGGGTGGCACTGAAGCTTTCTTT. It encodes CASSQDLTGGGTEAFF. The V gene is TRBV4-1, the J gene TRBJ1-1, with TRBD1 identical over 8 bases. Germline V gene data show CDR1 as MGHRA and CDR2 as YSYEKL. The V segment lost 0 bases and the J segment 4 bases; nucleotides outside the gene matches: 7. The CDR3 extends over 16 amino acids.

The V and J genes are TRBV5-6 and TRBJ2-1, with D possibly matching TRBD1 (5 bases). V lost 1 base and J 5 bases, leaving 16 bases between the germline ends. The germline CDR1 and CDR2 sequences are SGHDT and YYEEEE. The CDR3 spans 16 residues. The CDR3 DNA reads as TGTGCCAGCAGCTTGTATTCCCCCAGGGTCAACAATGAGCAGTTCTTC. Encoded protein: CASSLYSPRVNNEQFF.

The chain joins TRBV3-1 (or the pseudogene TRBV3-2) to TRBJ2-1; D may be TRBD2 (6 bases). Germline CDR1 and CDR2: LGHDT and YNNKEL (reference sequence). CDR3 length equals 19 residues. V dropped 1 base and J dropped 8 bases, with 27 bases sitting between them. CDR3 residues: CASSQAGSRAPGVADEQFF. CDR3 in DNA: TGTGCCAGCAGCCAAGCGGGGTCGAGAGCCCCGGGAGTGGCGGATGAGCAGTTCTTC.

The chain recombines TRBV3-1 (or the pseudogene TRBV3-2) with TRBJ2-1, with D tentatively TRBD2 (6 bases). Trimming left V 3 bases short and J 9 bases short, with 24 bases between. CDR3 length equals 17 residues. The germline V gene has CDR1 LGHDT and CDR2 YNNKEL (reference sequence). DNA of the CDR3: TGTGCCAGCAGCCACGCCCTCGAAAGAGTAGGGCGGGGTGAGCAGTTCTTC. Translated, it gives CASSHALERVGRGEQFF.

This clone was found once. The chain combines TRBV29-1 with TRBJ2-7, with 8 nucleotides matching TRBD2. CDR3 length equals 15 residues. V was pared by 0 bases and J by 3 bases, with 7 bases of the junction left unmatched. Germline-derived CDR1 and CDR2 are SQVTM and ANQGSEA. Here the CDR3 reads CSVEDPAGGDYEQYF. The DNA for the CDR3 is TGCAGCGTTGAAGATCCGGCGGGAGGAGACTACGAGCAGTACTTC.

This clone was seen a handful of times. V gene TRBV6-5 combines with J gene TRBJ1-1; the match to TRBD1 covers 7 bases. Germline values: CDR1 MNHEY, CDR2 SVGAGI. With V trimmed by 3 bases and J by 0 bases, 4 bases remained unmatched. This CDR3 has 15 residues. In nucleotides, the CDR3 is TGTGCCAGCAGTTATACAGGGGCAATGAACACTGAAGCTTTCTTT. Translated: CASSYTGAMNTEAFF.

The chain carries TRBV9 and TRBJ2-1, with TRBD2 identical over 13 bases. The CDR3 is 18 amino acids. Germline V lookup: CDR1 SGDLS, CDR2 YYNGEE. V dropped 3 bases and J dropped 3; count of bases not matched to a gene: 9. CDR3: CASSGGLAGPDYYNEQFF. The CDR3 nucleotides are TGTGCCAGCAGCGGGGGACTAGCGGGACCCGACTACTACAATGAGCAGTTCTTC.

The chain is built from TRBV3-1 (or the pseudogene TRBV3-2) and TRBJ1-4; TRBD1 is a possible D gene (5 bases). Trimming cost V 1 base and J 7 bases, with 10 bases left between them. This CDR3 spans 14 amino acids. In germline, CDR1 is LGHDT, CDR2 YNNKEL (reference sequence). For the CDR3, the DNA is TGTGCCAGCAGCCAAGCTGGGGCAGGTGAAAAACTGTTTTTT. It translates to CASSQAGAGEKLFF.